Presented here are 14 T cell receptor beta chains from one specimen sequenced in a study of cytomegalovirus exposure and HLA in healthy donors. Assay used: immunoSEQ multiplex PCR; TCRdb lists only in-frame clones, some missing. The top ten hold around 2.8% of the sample, which has 150,000 to 200,000 clones, around 81% seen once. The specimen sequenced was PBMCs. The receptors stem from a woman aged 18 to 35 in good health and CMV-seropositive.

The rearrangement links TRBV7-6 to TRBJ2-1, with TRBD2 as a possible D gene (5 bases). The CDR3 spans 15 residues. Trimming took off 1 base at V and 0 bases at J, with 7 bases between the two ends. Germline CDR1 and CDR2: SGHVS and FNYEAQ. The CDR3 nucleotides read TGTGCCAGCAGCTTAGTGGGGAGCTCCTACAATGAGCAGTTCTTC. Its translation is CASSLVGSSYNEQFF.

The chain links TRBV2 to TRBJ1-3, with 9 bases that match TRBD1. Germline V gene sequence: CDR1 SNHLY, CDR2 FYNNEI. This CDR3 contains 20 residues. The V gene end was trimmed by 2 bases and the J gene end by 0 bases; junction bases not matched to a gene: 14. DNA of the CDR3: TGTGCCAGCAGTGAATGGACAGGGGCGGACCAAGACCCCTCTGGAAACACCATATATTTT. It encodes CASSEWTGADQDPSGNTIYF. Using reference TRBV2 and TRBJ1-3 for the parts outside the CDR3, the full variable domain is EPEVTQTPSHQVTQMGQEVILRCVPISNHLYFYWYRQILGQKVEFLVSFYNNEISEKSEIFDDQFSVERPDGSNFTLKIRSTKLEDSAMYFCASSEWTGADQDPSGNTIYFGEGSWLTVV.

This chain uses TRBV19 with TRBJ2-4; D perhaps matches TRBD1 (6 bases). The V end was cut by 8 bases, the J end by 3 bases, with 17 bases between. The CDR3 totals 15 residues. The V gene's germline CDR1 is LNHDA and CDR2 SQIVND (reference sequence). CDR3 coding DNA: TGTGCCAGTCACTCCCCCTGGACAGACAAAAACATTCAGTACTTC. Translation gives CASHSPWTDKNIQYF.

This clone was counted a single time. The chain joins TRBV19 to TRBJ1-1; the D gene is possibly TRBD1 (6 bases). V dropped 7 bases and J dropped 4 bases, with 19 bases sitting between them. Germline values: CDR1 LNHDA, CDR2 SQIVND (reference sequence). This CDR3 is 15 amino acids long. The chain's CDR3 is CASTLSRVGGTEAFF. The CDR3 DNA reads TGTGCCAGTACCCTATCTAGAGTAGGGGGCACTGAAGCTTTCTTT.

The chain recombines TRBV20-1 with TRBJ2-1; D gene uncertain. Deletions cut 7 bases from V and 6 bases from J, with 10 bases between. Germline V CDR1 and CDR2: DFQATT, SNEGSKA (reference sequence). This CDR3 has 11 amino acids. The CDR3 sequence: CSGARSNEQFF. The CDR3 DNA follows: TGCAGTGGGGCGAGATCCAATGAGCAGTTCTTC.

V gene TRBV7-8 combines with J gene TRBJ2-3; 9 positions agree with TRBD2. CDR1 is SGHVS and CDR2 is FQNEAQ in the germline V gene. The length of the CDR3 is 16 residues. J was trimmed by 7 bases and V by 5 bases; bases with no gene match: 13. The CDR3: CASSDGTSLLLNTQYF. The CDR3 region has the DNA TGTGCCAGCAGCGACGGGACTAGCCTACTTCTAAATACGCAGTATTTT.

The chain carries TRBV4-1 and TRBJ2-3; D is ambiguous. CDR1 MGHRA and CDR2 YSYEKL come from the germline V gene. The CDR3 sequence is 15 residues long. Trimming removed 6 bases at V and 2 bases at J, with 15 bases between. CDR3 sequence reads: CASRKSAAFTDTQYF. In nucleotides, the CDR3 is TGCGCCAGCAGGAAATCGGCAGCGTTCACAGATACGCAGTATTTT.

This rearrangement joins TRBV6-5 to TRBJ2-7, with 7 bases identical to TRBD1. From germline, CDR1 is MNHEY and CDR2 SVGAGI. Trimming took 5 bases from V and 0 from J; bases not matched to a gene: 7. This CDR3 has 15 residues. CDR3 DNA sequence: TGTGCCAGCAGTCCAGGTGGGACAGACTCCTACGAGCAGTACTTC. Protein sequence: CASSPGGTDSYEQYF.

The rearrangement uses TRBV18 and TRBJ1-5, with a tentative D call TRBD1 (5 bases). The V and J ends lost 5 bases and 6 bases respectively, with 14 bases between them. CDR3 length: 14 residues. Germline values: CDR1 KGHSH, CDR2 LQKENI. The CDR3 region is CASSGTGGTQPQHF. For the CDR3, the DNA is TGTGCCAGCTCAGGCACAGGAGGGACTCAGCCCCAGCATTTT.

The rearrangement joins TRBV4-1 to TRBJ1-5, with 9 nucleotides matching TRBD1. Germline trimming cut 0 bases from V and 9 bases from J; bases unmatched to any gene: 6. Germline loops: CDR1 MGHRA, CDR2 YSYEKL. This CDR3 has 15 amino acids. In nucleotides, the CDR3 is TGCGCCAGCAGCCAAGAACAGGGGGCCTTACGGCCCCAGCATTTT. It is translated as CASSQEQGALRPQHF.

The rearrangement uses TRBV6-1 and TRBJ2-7; the match to TRBD1 covers 7 bases. CDR1 is MNHNS, CDR2 SASEGT, per germline. This CDR3 contains 13 residues. V dropped 6 bases and J dropped 5; count of bases not matched to a gene: 7. The DNA of the CDR3 is TGTGCCAGCAGGCCAGGGGGACGCCACGAGCAGTACTTC. Translation gives CASRPGGRHEQYF.

The chain employs TRBV2 and TRBJ2-1, with 7 bases lining up with TRBD1. V lost 7 bases to trimming and J lost 3 bases; unmatched junction nucleotides: 6. Germline V CDR1 and CDR2: SNHLY, FYNNEI. The CDR3 spans 14 residues. The CDR3: CASKGDSDYNEQFF. CDR3 coding DNA: TGTGCCAGCAAGGGGGACAGCGACTACAATGAGCAGTTCTTC.

The genes are TRBV5-1 and TRBJ2-1; 10 bases are a match to TRBD2. Germline CDR1 reads SGHRS; CDR2 reads YFSETQ. This CDR3 contains 16 residues. Trimming took 3 bases from V and 2 from J; bases not matched to a gene: 5. The CDR3 region has the DNA TGCGCCAGCAGCTCAACTCTAGCGGGGGCCTACAATGAGCAGTTCTTC. Protein: CASSSTLAGAYNEQFF.

The chain recombines TRBV6-5 with TRBJ1-2; 7 positions match TRBD1. With 3 bases clipped from V and 7 bases from J, the junction kept 14 bases outside the gene matches. The CDR3 is made up of 16 amino acids. Germline loops: CDR1 MNHEY, CDR2 SVGAGI. The CDR3 coding sequence is TGTGCCAGCAGTTATCGTGGGAGAGGGGGCGGGTCTGGCTACACCTTC. Its translation: CASSYRGRGGGSGYTF.